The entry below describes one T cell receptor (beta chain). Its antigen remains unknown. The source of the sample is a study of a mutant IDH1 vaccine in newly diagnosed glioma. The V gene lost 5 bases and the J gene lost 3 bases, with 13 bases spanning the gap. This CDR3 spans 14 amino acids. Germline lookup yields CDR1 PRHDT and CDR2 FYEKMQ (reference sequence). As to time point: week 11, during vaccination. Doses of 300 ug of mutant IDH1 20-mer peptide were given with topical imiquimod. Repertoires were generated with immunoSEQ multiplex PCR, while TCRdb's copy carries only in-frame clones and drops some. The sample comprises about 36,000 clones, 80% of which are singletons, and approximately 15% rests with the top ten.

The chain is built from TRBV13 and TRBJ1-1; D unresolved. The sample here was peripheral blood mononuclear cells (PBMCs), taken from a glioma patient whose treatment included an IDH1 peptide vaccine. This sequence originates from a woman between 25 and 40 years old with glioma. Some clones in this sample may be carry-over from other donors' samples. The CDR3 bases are TGTGCCAGCAGCCCAAGGACGGGCTACACTGAAGCTTTCTTT. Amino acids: CASSPRTGYTEAFF.